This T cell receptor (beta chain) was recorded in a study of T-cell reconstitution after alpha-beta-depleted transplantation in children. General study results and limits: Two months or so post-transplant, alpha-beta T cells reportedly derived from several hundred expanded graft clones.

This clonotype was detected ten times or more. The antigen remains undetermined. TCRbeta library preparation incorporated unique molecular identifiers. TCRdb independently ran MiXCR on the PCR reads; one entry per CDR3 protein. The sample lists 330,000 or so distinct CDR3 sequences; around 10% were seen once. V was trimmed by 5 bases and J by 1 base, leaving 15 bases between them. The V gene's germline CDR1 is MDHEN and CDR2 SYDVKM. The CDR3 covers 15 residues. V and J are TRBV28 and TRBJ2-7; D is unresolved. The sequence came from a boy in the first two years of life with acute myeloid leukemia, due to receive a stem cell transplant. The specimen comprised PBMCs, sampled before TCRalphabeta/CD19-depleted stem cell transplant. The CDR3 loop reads CASSLTPGRSYEQYF. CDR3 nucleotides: TGTGCCAGCAGTCTAACCCCCGGCAGATCCTACGAGCAGTACTTC.